The T cell receptor (beta chain) under discussion was sequenced for a study of blood T cell repertoires in COVID-19 (dated by TCRdb to about 2020). Describing the broader study: Collaborator samples came from the United States, Italy and Spain and covered acute and convalescent phases of COVID-19. The sample metadata nearly always contained a de-identified subject ID, COVID-19 status, age in years and sex. The repertoires were released in a freely available public database intended as a resource for research on the immune response to SARS-CoV-2. The prospective study material was composed of cDNA or gDNA derived from T cells, B-cell-depleted T cells, or PBMCs. Where HLA class I and class II types were available, the types were taken from metadata supplied by the sample provider, not from assay-based typing. Samples were obtained from the ongoing ImmuneRACE study (first 160 participants) and from about 1,300 subjects provided by 6 global collaborators. Subjects who had been exposed to COVID-19, were actively infected with it, or had recovered from it provided the deeply sampled blood TCRbeta repertoires that made up the dataset. Paper-wide results and their limitations: Clinical and demographic metadata were provided uncurated, with the amount varying by source and participant.

TCRbeta CDR3 regions were amplified from genomic DNA by means of the immunoSEQ Assay, a bias-controlled multiplex PCR. The authors processed their data as follows. The number of nucleated cells in each sample was estimated from the amplification of reference gene primers within the assay. To quantify the absolute abundance of each unique TCRbeta CDR3 rearrangement, sequence reads were collapsed and filtered. For each sample, productive Simpson clonality was calculated by taking the square root of Simpson's diversity index across productive rearrangements. The source is immuneACCESS, and TCRdb retained only in-frame sequences with V and J called. Part of the clones is not carried over; for the studies checked, unresolved V genes explain less than half of this, and the remainder is unexplained. The V and J calls and the clone size are those of that table, but D and trimming were determined from the DNA. This sample comprises 250,000 to 300,000 clones, roughly nine tenths of them detected only once. Of the sample, 2% to 2.5% falls within the top ten clones.

Spanning cysteine to phenylalanine, the CDR3 consists of 16 amino acids. Kept here is only the CDR3 DNA, which spans 48 bases and is read in frame from base 1. Germline trimming: 5 bases from V, 4 bases from J; junction bases outside gene matches: 8. The germline V gene sets CDR1 to MNHEY and CDR2 to SVGEGT. A second Seattle source provided samples from volunteer blood donors who had recovered from COVID-19. Whole blood was collected in K2EDTA tubes by collaborating institutions according to the institutions' own protocols. For TCRbeta analysis, collaborator samples were shipped as frozen whole blood, as isolated PBMCs, or as DNA extracted from either sample type. To note about this clone: No antigen is known for it. No per-base quality is available; no much larger clone lies one base away.

This sequence uses TRBV6-2 or TRBV6-3 and TRBJ2-2; 9 central bases correspond to TRBD1. The TCR originated in a woman aged 50 to 60 who had recovered from COVID-19. The sample comprised peripheral blood. The DNA sequence reads TGTGCCAGCAGTACTTACAGGGGGCGCGGCACCGGGGAGCTGTTTTTT. It is translated as CASSTYRGRGTGELFF.